One sample yielded the 29 T cell receptor beta chains listed below, sequenced in a study of blood T cell repertoires in COVID-19. Sequencing used immunoSEQ multiplex PCR; TCRdb keeps in-frame clones, though not all of them. The sample yields some 120,000 clones, roughly nine tenths seen once. Sequencing was done on a sample of peripheral blood. Receptors were obtained from a man in his fifties or sixties with active COVID-19.

This clone was found once. This chain connects TRBV30 to TRBJ1-5; maybe TRBD1 (5 bases). The CDR3 length is 13 residues. The V end lost 0 bases, the J end lost 9 bases, and 12 bases lay between the germline ends. The germline V gene has CDR1 GTSNPN and CDR2 SVGIG (reference sequence). The CDR3 reads CAWSVGGSGPQHF. The CDR3 DNA follows: TGTGCCTGGAGTGTCGGGGGATCGGGGCCCCAGCATTTT.

The chain links TRBV29-1 to TRBJ1-1, with D unclear. The CDR3 has 13 amino acids. V shed 3 bases and J shed 5 bases, with 13 bases lying between them. Germline assignment: CDR1 SQVTM and CDR2 ANQGSEA. CDR3 bases: TGCAGCGTTGAGACGTCAGGAGGAACTGAAGCTTTCTTT. This gives the protein CSVETSGGTEAFF.

This clone is a singleton in its sample. This chain connects TRBV29-1 to TRBJ1-1; D gene unclear. Germline V gene lookup returns CDR1 SQVTM and CDR2 ANQGSEA. V lost 5 bases and J lost 1, with 11 bases in between. This CDR3 is built from 13 residues. CDR3 loop: CSVTTPGNTEAFF. In DNA, the CDR3 is TGCAGCGTTACCACCCCAGGGAACACTGAAGCTTTCTTT.

The chain carries TRBV5-1 and TRBJ2-7; 7 bases align to TRBD2. In germline, CDR1 is SGHRS, CDR2 YFSETQ. CDR3 size: 16 residues. V trimming: 2 bases; J trimming: 5 bases; junction bases outside the gene matches: 13. CDR3 bases: TGCGCCAGCAGCTTCCGCCCTAGCGGAGATATCGACGAGCAGTACTTC. Encoded protein: CASSFRPSGDIDEQYF.

The rearrangement uses TRBV15 and TRBJ1-4; D possibly corresponds to TRBD1 (6 bases). Germline values: CDR1 LNHNV, CDR2 YYDKDF (reference sequence). Trimming stripped 2 bases from V and 8 bases from J, with 15 bases between. This CDR3 comprises 15 residues. As DNA, the CDR3 is TGTGCCACCAGCAGATCCAGGGGTTCTCCGGAAAAACTGTTTTTT. It codes for CATSRSRGSPEKLFF.

This clone was picked up a small number of times. The CDR3 bases are TGTGCCAGCAGCCAAGGGCTGTTTAACTATGGCTACACCTTC. As protein: CASSQGLFNYGYTF. The V gene is TRBV3-1 (or the pseudogene TRBV3-2), the J gene TRBJ1-2, with D hard to call. The CDR3 runs 14 residues. CDR1 LGHDT and CDR2 YNNKEL come from the germline V gene (reference sequence). The V gene lost 1 base and the J gene lost 1 base, with 7 bases spanning the gap.

The J gene is TRBJ1-2, the V gene TRBV30, with 7 bases aligning to TRBD1. This CDR3 is 12 amino acids long. J gave up 7 bases and V 5 bases, and 7 bases lay outside the gene matches. CDR1 is GTSNPN and CDR2 is SVGIG in the germline V gene (reference sequence). The CDR3 protein is CAWGLTGIGYTF. The CDR3 region has the DNA TGTGCCTGGGGGTTGACAGGGATTGGCTACACCTTC.

The CDR3 nucleotides read TGTGCCAGCAGTCTTACAGGGCTCGATGGCTACACCTTC. Encoded protein: CASSLTGLDGYTF. This rearrangement joins TRBV27 to TRBJ1-2; possible D gene TRBD1, 6 bases. V lost 5 bases and J 6 bases, leaving 13 bases between the germline ends. Germline-derived CDR1 and CDR2 are MNHEY and SMNVEV (reference sequence). The CDR3 contains 13 residues.

A single count supports this clone. V and J are TRBV12-3 or TRBV12-4 and TRBJ2-3; D might be TRBD2 (5 bases). The CDR3 totals 13 residues. V lost 1 base, J lost 6 bases, and 8 bases lay in between. The chain's CDR3 is CASSLGGKDTQYF. DNA for the CDR3: TGTGCCAGCAGTTTAGGAGGGAAGGATACGCAGTATTTT.

This chain uses TRBV4-1 with TRBJ1-1; TRBD1 matches 8 bases. This CDR3 comprises 13 residues. Germline V CDR1 and CDR2: MGHRA, YSYEKL. V shed 4 bases, J shed 5 bases, and the junction held 3 bases outside the gene matches. CDR3 in DNA: TGCGCCAGCAGCCTTAACAGGGGGACTGAAGCTTTCTTT. It specifies CASSLNRGTEAFF.

The V call is TRBV18, the J call TRBJ2-2; TRBD1 agrees at 7 bases. The germline gives CDR1 KGHSH, CDR2 LQKENI. V trimming: 3 bases; J trimming: 6 bases; junction bases outside the gene matches: 1. The CDR3 is 13 amino acids. CDR3 protein: CASSPDRAGELFF. The DNA of the CDR3 is TGTGCCAGCTCACCCGACAGGGCCGGGGAGCTGTTTTTT.

The gene calls are TRBV19 and TRBJ2-4, with a weak D call TRBD1 (6 bases). The germline V gene encodes CDR1 LNHDA and CDR2 SQIVND (reference sequence). Trimming left V 7 bases short and J 2 bases short, with 15 bases between. The CDR3 runs to 15 residues. The CDR3 DNA follows: TGTGCCAGTACCCAACAGGGCCGGTCCAAAAACATTCAGTACTTC. This codes for CASTQQGRSKNIQYF.

The chain has TRBV6-2 or TRBV6-3 and TRBJ2-3; TRBD2 matches at 7 bases. CDR1 and CDR2 from the germline V gene are MNHEY and SVGEGT. The J segment lost 5 bases and the V segment lost 2 bases, leaving 1 base of the junction unmatched. The CDR3 runs to 13 residues. The CDR3: CASSYAGVDTQYF. The CDR3 DNA is TGTGCCAGCAGTTACGCGGGGGTAGATACGCAGTATTTT.

The CDR3 protein is CASLPSQSSNTEAFF. Here the CDR3 DNA reads TGTGCCAGCCTCCCCTCACAGAGCTCAAACACTGAAGCTTTCTTT. The V and J genes are TRBV18 and TRBJ1-1; D is unclear. This CDR3 has 15 residues. CDR1 and CDR2 from the germline V gene are KGHSH and LQKENI. V lost 8 bases to trimming and J lost 2 bases, with 18 bases between them.

J is TRBJ1-5 and V is TRBV7-8; D might be TRBD1 (6 bases). Germline CDR1 and CDR2: SGHVS and FQNEAQ. V lost 5 bases and J lost 2, with 13 bases in between. The CDR3 extends over 15 amino acids. CDR3 residues: CASSGVRGGNQPQHF. CDR3 bases: TGTGCCAGCAGCGGGGTCAGGGGTGGCAATCAGCCCCAGCATTTT.

The chain is built from TRBV28 and TRBJ1-5, with D perhaps matching TRBD1 (5 bases). V lost 11 bases, J lost 4 bases, and 12 bases lay in between. The CDR3 is 12 residues long. Germline CDR1 and CDR2: MDHEN and SYDVKM. DNA for the CDR3: TGTGCCGGAGCGGGGGTTAATCAGCCCCAGCATTTT. It is translated as CAGAGVNQPQHF.

The chain is built from TRBV5-1 and TRBJ1-5; D remains unclear. Trimming shortened V by 4 bases and J by 2 bases, and 7 bases separated the two germline ends. The CDR3 sequence is 13 residues long. Germline-derived CDR1 and CDR2 are SGHRS and YFSETQ. CDR3 loop: CASSPAGNQPQHF. CDR3 DNA sequence: TGCGCCAGCAGCCCGGCGGGCAATCAGCCCCAGCATTTT.

The chain combines TRBV24-1 with TRBJ2-1; TRBD2 aligns across 7 bases. CDR1 and CDR2 from the germline V gene are KGHDR and SFDVKD. CDR3 length: 17 amino acids. The ends lost 4 bases at V and 9 bases at J; junction bases unmatched: 17. CDR3 sequence: CATSDRIYPGLLSEQFF. The CDR3 region has the DNA TGTGCCACCAGTGACCGAATATATCCGGGACTATTAAGTGAGCAGTTCTTC.

The gene calls are TRBV6-1 and TRBJ1-2; D is ambiguous. Germline CDR1 MNHNS, CDR2 SASEGT. V lost 0 bases and J lost 7, with 12 bases in between. The CDR3 sequence is 14 residues long. In nucleotides, the CDR3 is TGTGCCAGCAGTGAAGCGCTCACAGTTGGTGGCTACACCTTC. Translated, it gives CASSEALTVGGYTF.

This clone was observed once. The chain combines TRBV6-5 with TRBJ2-2, with TRBD1 matching 9 bases. CDR1 and CDR2 (germline): MNHEY, SVGAGI. The ends lost 7 bases at V and 5 bases at J; junction bases unmatched: 8. The CDR3 has 15 amino acids. The CDR3 is CASTSTGGETGELFF. The CDR3 DNA reads as TGTGCCAGCACCTCGACAGGGGGGGAAACCGGGGAGCTGTTTTTT.

CDR3 residues: CASTSGGYTGELFF. In nucleotides, the CDR3 is TGTGCCAGCACCTCAGGGGGGTACACCGGGGAGCTGTTTTTT. This chain uses TRBV6-5 with TRBJ2-2; tentative D call: TRBD1 (7 bases). The CDR3 sequence is 14 residues long. The germline V gene has CDR1 MNHEY and CDR2 SVGAGI. Trimming left V 7 bases short and J 3 bases short, with 12 bases between.

The chain carries TRBV9 and TRBJ2-1, with 8 bases aligning to TRBD2. Germline values: CDR1 SGDLS, CDR2 YYNGEE. V was clipped by 2 bases and J by 7 bases; unmatched bases: 8. The CDR3 contains 15 residues. Here the CDR3 DNA reads TGTGCCAGCAGCGTTAACGGGAGGGAGTATAATGAGCAGTTCTTC. This encodes CASSVNGREYNEQFF.

The chain has TRBV2 and TRBJ2-7; D perhaps matches TRBD1 (5 bases). The ends were cut back, 5 bases at V and 6 bases at J, with 11 bases in the middle. CDR3 length: 12 amino acids. The V gene's germline CDR1 is SNHLY and CDR2 FYNNEI. The CDR3 reads CASSQTVSEQYV. The CDR3 nucleotides are TGTGCCAGCAGTCAGACAGTTTCCGAGCAGTACGTC.

As to this clone: Other nucleotide sequences in the sample specify the same CDR3. The rearrangement links TRBV29-1 to TRBJ2-1; 9 bases match TRBD1. CDR1 is SQVTM, CDR2 ANQGSEA, per germline. This CDR3 has 14 amino acids. The V and J ends lost 6 bases and 0 bases, in that order; junction bases with no gene match: 3. In nucleotides, the CDR3 is TGCAGCGTCAAGACAGGGGGCTCCTACAATGAGCAGTTCTTC. This translates into CSVKTGGSYNEQFF.

This chain connects TRBV5-4 to TRBJ2-1; TRBD2 matches 8 bases. The CDR3 consists of 16 residues. The V and J ends lost 4 bases and 0 bases, in that order; junction bases with no gene match: 6. Germline CDR1 and CDR2: SGHNT and YYREEE (reference sequence). The DNA of the CDR3 is TGTGCCAGCAGCGAAGCGGGAGCACCCTCCTACAATGAGCAGTTCTTC. Protein product: CASSEAGAPSYNEQFF.

The V and J genes are TRBV19 and TRBJ1-4, with TRBD1 identical over 8 bases. V was clipped by 2 bases and J by 8 bases; unmatched bases: 4. CDR1 is LNHDA and CDR2 is SQIVND in the germline V gene (reference sequence). CDR3 size: 14 residues. CDR3 bases: TGTGCCAGTAGTATACAGGGGGCGAAGGAAAAACTGTTTTTT. As protein: CASSIQGAKEKLFF.

The chain is built from TRBV24-1 and TRBJ2-7; TRBD1 agrees at 7 bases. The CDR3 is 14 residues long. J gave up 4 bases and V 4 bases, and 6 bases lay outside the gene matches. Germline CDR1 is KGHDR and CDR2 is SFDVKD. CDR3 sequence (DNA): TGTGCCACCAGTGACCCCGGGACAGATTACGAGCAGTACTTC. Its protein is CATSDPGTDYEQYF.

The rearrangement links TRBV19 to TRBJ1-4; tentatively, D is TRBD1 (5 bases). CDR3 size: 16 residues. Germline CDR1 and CDR2: LNHDA and SQIVND (reference sequence). V dropped 5 bases and J dropped 4 bases, with 17 bases sitting between them. This chain's CDR3 is CASSWTGRGVNEKLFF. CDR3 in DNA: TGTGCCAGTAGTTGGACCGGGAGGGGAGTTAATGAAAAACTGTTTTTT.

This sequence joins TRBV6-1 and TRBJ2-7; 10 positions agree with TRBD1. The trim removed 4 bases at V and 9 bases at J, leaving 18 bases unmatched. Germline V gene data show CDR1 as MNHNS and CDR2 as SASEGT. There are 17 residues in the CDR3. This chain's CDR3 is CASSAPESGQGRRGQYV. The CDR3 nucleotides are TGTGCCAGCAGTGCCCCCGAGTCGGGACAGGGGCGTCGGGGGCAGTACGTC.